The clone carrying this TCR beta chain came up once. The antigen is not known. Profiled with immunoSEQ multiplex PCR; TCRdb holds only in-frame clones, not every one. Of about 150,000 clones listed, about 88% were seen once; the top ten hold approximately 3.2%. The data were obtained in a study of cytomegalovirus exposure and HLA in healthy donors. Regarding the study as a whole: The investigators catalogued 150 or so TCR beta chains as cytomegalovirus-associated.

The CDR3 has 14 residues. The V gene's germline CDR1 is GTSNPN and CDR2 SVGIG (reference sequence). V was pared by 0 bases and J by 3 bases, with 10 bases between. Sequencing was carried out using PBMCs. This receptor was obtained from a woman aged 18-29 years in good health and CMV-seropositive. The chain recombines TRBV30 with TRBJ2-3; tentative D call: TRBD1 (5 bases). Written as DNA, the CDR3 is TGTGCCTGGAGTGTCAGGGCTCAGACAGATACGCAGTATTTT. This gives the protein CAWSVRAQTDTQYF.